This note documents a single TCR beta chain sequence. Germline V gene sequence: CDR1 MNHEY, CDR2 SVGEGT. The CDR3 sequence is 16 residues long. V was clipped by 2 bases and J by 0 bases, with 11 bases between them. The sample comes from a study of patients and donors after allogeneic stem cell transplantation. TCRdb redid the calling of the RT-PCR reads with MiXCR, one entry per CDR3 protein. The data show fewer than 250,000 distinct CDR3 sequences, around 14% seen once. The chain couples TRBV6-2 or TRBV6-3 to TRBJ2-1, with D possibly matching TRBD2 (5 bases). This clonotype was sampled from a human donor who was either an allogeneic HSCT recipient or a stem cell or donor lymphocyte infusion donor (not recorded which). It is not recorded whose cells these are; they may come from a transplant donor. What was sequenced was blood, either unsorted or a sorted T cell fraction (not recorded which). The CDR3 DNA is TGTGCCAGCAGTTACCAGGACTGGTACTCCTACAATGAGCAGTTCTTC. Translating it yields CASSYQDWYSYNEQFF.